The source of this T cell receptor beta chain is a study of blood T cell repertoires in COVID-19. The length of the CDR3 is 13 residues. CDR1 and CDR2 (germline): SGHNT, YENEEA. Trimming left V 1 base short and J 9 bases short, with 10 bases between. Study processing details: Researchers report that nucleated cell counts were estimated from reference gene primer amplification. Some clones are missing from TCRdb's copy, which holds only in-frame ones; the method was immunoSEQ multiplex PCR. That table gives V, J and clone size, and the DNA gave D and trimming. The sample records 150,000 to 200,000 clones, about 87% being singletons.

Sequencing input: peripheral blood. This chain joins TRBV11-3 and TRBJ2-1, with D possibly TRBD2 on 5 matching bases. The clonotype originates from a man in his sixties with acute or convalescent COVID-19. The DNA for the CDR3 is TGTGCCAGCAGCTTAGTGCGCGGAGGTGAGCAGTTCTTC. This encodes CASSLVRGGEQFF.